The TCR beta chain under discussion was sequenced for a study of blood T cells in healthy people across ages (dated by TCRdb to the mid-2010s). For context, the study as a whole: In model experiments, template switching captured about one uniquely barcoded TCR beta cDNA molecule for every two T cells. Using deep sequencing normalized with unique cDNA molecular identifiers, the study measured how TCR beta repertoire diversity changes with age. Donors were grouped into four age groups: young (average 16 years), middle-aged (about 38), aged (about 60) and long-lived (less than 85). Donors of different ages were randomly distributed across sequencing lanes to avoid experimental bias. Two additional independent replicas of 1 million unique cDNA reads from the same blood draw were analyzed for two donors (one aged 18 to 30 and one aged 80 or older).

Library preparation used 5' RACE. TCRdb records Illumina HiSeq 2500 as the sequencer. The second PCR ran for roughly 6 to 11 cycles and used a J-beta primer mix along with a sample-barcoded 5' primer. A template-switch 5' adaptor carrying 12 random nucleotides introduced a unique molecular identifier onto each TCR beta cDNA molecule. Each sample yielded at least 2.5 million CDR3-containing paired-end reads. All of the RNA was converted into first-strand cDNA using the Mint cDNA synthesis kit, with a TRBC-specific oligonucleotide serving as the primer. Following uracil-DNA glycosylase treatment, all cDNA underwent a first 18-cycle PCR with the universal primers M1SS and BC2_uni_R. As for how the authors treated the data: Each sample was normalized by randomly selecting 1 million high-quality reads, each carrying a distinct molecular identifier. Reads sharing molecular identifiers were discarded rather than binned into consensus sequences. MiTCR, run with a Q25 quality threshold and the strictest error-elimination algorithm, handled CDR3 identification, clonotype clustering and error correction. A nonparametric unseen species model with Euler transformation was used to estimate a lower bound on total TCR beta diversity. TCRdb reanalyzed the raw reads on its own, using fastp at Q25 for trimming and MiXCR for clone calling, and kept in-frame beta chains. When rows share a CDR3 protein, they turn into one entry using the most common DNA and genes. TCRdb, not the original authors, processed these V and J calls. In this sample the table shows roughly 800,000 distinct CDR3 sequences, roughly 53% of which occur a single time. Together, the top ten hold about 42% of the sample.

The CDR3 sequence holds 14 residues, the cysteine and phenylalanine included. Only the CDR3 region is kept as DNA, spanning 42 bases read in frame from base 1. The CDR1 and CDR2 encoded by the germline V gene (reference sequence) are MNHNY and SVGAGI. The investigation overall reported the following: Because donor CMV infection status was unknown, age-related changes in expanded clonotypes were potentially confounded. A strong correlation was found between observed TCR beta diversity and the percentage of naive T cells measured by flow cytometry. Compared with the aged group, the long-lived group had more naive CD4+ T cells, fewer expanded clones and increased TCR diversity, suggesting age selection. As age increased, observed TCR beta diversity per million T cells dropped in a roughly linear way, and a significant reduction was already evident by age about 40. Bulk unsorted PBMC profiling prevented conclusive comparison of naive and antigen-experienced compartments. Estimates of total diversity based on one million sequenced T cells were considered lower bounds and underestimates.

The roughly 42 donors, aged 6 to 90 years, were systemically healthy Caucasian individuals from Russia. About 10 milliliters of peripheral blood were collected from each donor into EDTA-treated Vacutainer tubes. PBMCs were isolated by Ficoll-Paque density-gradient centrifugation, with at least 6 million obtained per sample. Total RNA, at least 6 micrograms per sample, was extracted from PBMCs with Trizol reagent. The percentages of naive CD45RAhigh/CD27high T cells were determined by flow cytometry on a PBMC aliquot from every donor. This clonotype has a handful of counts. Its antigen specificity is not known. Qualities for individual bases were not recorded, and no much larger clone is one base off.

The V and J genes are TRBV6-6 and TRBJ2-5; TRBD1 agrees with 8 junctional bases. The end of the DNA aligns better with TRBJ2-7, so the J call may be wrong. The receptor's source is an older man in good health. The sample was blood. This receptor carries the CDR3 CASSYPGQGAEQYF. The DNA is TGTGCCAGCAGTTACCCTGGACAGGGTGCCGAGCAGTACTTC.